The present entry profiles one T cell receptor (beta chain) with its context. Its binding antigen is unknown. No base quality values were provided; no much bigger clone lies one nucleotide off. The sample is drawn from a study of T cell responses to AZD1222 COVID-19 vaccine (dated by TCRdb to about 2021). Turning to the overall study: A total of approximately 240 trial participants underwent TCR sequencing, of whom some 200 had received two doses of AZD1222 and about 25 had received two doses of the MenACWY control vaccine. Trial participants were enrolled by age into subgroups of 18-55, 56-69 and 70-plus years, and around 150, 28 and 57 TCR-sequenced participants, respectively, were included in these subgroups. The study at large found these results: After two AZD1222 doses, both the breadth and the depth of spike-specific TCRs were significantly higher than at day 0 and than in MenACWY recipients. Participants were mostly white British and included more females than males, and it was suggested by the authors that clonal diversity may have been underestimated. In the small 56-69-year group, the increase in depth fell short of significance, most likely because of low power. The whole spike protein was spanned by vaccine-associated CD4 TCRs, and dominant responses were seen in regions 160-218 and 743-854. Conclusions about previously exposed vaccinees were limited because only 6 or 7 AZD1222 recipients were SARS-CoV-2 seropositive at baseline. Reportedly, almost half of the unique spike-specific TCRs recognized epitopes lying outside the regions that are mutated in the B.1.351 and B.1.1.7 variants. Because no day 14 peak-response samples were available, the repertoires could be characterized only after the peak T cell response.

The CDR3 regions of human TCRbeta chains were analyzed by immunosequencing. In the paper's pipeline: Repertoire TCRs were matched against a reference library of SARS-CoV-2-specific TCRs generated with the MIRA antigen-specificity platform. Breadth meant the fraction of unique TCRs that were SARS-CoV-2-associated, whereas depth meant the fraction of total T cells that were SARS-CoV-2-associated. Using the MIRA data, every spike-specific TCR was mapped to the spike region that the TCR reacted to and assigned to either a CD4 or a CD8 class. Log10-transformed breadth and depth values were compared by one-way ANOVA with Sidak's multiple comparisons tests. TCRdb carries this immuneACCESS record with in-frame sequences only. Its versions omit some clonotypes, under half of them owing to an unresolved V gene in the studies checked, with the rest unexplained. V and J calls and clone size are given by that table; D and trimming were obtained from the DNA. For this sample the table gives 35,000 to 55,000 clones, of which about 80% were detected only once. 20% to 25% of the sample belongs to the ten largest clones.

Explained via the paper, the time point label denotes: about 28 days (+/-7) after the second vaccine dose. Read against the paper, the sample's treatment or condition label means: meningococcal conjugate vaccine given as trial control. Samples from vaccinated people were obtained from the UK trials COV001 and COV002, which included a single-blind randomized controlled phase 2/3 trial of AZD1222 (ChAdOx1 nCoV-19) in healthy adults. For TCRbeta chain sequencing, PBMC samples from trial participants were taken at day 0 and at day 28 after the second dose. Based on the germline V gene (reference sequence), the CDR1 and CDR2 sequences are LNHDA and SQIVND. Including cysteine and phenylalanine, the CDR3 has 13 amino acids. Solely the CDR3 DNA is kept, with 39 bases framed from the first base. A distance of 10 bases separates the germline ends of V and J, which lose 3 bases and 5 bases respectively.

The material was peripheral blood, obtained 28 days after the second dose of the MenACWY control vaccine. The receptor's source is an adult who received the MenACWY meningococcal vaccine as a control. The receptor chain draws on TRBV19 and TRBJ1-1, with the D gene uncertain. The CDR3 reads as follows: CASSINRQTEAFF. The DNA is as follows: TGTGCCAGTAGTATTAATCGACAAACTGAAGCTTTCTTT.